Listed below are T cell receptor beta chains from one sample, sequenced in a study of blood T cell repertoires in COVID-19. Sequencing used immunoSEQ multiplex PCR; TCRdb keeps in-frame clones, though not all of them. The table shows some 70,000 clones, with over 65% occurring only once. Sequenced input: peripheral blood. The receptor set was obtained from a woman in her seventies with acute or convalescent COVID-19. Both conserved end residues are trimmed from each CDR3. Fields, in order: V gene, J gene, CDR3 protein.

v_gene: TRBV28
j_gene: TRBJ1-5
CDR3aa: ASSFGRGNQPQH

v_gene: TRBV10-3
j_gene: TRBJ2-3
CDR3aa: AISAGQGIGSTDTQY

v_gene: TRBV19
j_gene: TRBJ1-3
CDR3aa: ASSYRGEGNTIY

v_gene: TRBV23-1
j_gene: TRBJ1-1
CDR3aa: ASSQRSRNTEAF

v_gene: TRBV7-9
j_gene: TRBJ1-2
CDR3aa: ASSLVQYGYT

v_gene: TRBV11-2
j_gene: TRBJ2-7
CDR3aa: ASSSGQGLNEQY

v_gene: TRBV6-2/TRBV6-3
j_gene: TRBJ1-3
CDR3aa: ASSARAVDSGNTIY

v_gene: TRBV7-9
j_gene: TRBJ2-7
CDR3aa: ASSPAGLREPTYEQY

v_gene: TRBV18
j_gene: TRBJ1-2
CDR3aa: ASSPGDRNYGYT

v_gene: TRBV18
j_gene: TRBJ2-2
CDR3aa: ASSRDRGDTGELF

v_gene: TRBV11-3
j_gene: TRBJ2-1
CDR3aa: ASSRGLGNEQF

v_gene: TRBV7-2
j_gene: TRBJ2-7
CDR3aa: ASSTRDRVNEQY

v_gene: TRBV9
j_gene: TRBJ2-7
CDR3aa: ASSAGPASYEQY

v_gene: TRBV7-2
j_gene: TRBJ2-1
CDR3aa: ASSLSSGKYNEQF

v_gene: TRBV4-1
j_gene: TRBJ2-3
CDR3aa: ASSQEGGTDTQY

v_gene: TRBV12-3/TRBV12-4
j_gene: TRBJ1-4
CDR3aa: ASTMDREKLF

v_gene: TRBV18
j_gene: TRBJ1-2
CDR3aa: ASQAGDGASGYT

v_gene: TRBV16
j_gene: TRBJ1-6
CDR3aa: ASSQFVGPSGGFPLH

v_gene: TRBV19
j_gene: TRBJ2-2
CDR3aa: ASRRGAGRLTGELF

v_gene: TRBV9
j_gene: TRBJ1-2
CDR3aa: ASSVEGAGYT